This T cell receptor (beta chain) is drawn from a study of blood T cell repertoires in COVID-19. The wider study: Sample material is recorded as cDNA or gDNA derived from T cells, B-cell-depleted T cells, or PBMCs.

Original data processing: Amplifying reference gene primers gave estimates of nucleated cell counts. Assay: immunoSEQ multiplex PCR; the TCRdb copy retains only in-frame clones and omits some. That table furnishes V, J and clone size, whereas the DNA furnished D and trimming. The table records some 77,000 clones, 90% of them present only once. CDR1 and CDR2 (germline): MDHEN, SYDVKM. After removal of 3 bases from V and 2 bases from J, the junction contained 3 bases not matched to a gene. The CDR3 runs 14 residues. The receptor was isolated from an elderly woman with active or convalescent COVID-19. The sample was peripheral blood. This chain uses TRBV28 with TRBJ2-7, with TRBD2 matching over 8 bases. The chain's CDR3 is CASSLVGRAYEQYF. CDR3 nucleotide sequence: TGTGCCAGCAGTTTGGTCGGGAGGGCCTACGAGCAGTACTTC. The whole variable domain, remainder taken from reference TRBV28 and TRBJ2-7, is DVKVTQSSRYLVKRTGEKVFLECVQDMDHENMFWYRQDPGLGLRLIYFSYDVKMKEKGDIPEGYSVSREKKERFSLILESASTNQTSMYLCASSLVGRAYEQYFGPGTRLTVT.